What follows are 9 T cell receptor beta chains derived from one specimen sequenced in a study of OX40 agonist ivuxolimab in advanced cancers. Using immunoSEQ multiplex PCR, the repertoire was profiled, and TCRdb retains in-frame clones only, with some absent. The repertoire holds tens of thousands of clones, with 80% to 95% as singletons. Here the sequenced sample was CD4+ or CD8+ T cells sorted from blood, taken in a trial of the OX40 agonist ivuxolimab. These receptors all come from an adult with an advanced solid tumor such as melanoma, head and neck, liver or kidney cancer.

The CDR3 nucleotides read TGTGCCAGCAGCCCCCGGGAGCCATCTGAAGCTTTCTTT. This gives the protein CASSPREPSEAFF. The chain uses TRBV5-4 and TRBJ1-1; D remains ambiguous. Germline V gene sequence: CDR1 SGHNT, CDR2 YYREEE (reference sequence). This CDR3 region has 13 residues. V gave up 4 bases and J gave up 6 bases, with 13 bases separating them.

The CDR3: CASSIGGNTQYF. DNA for the CDR3: TGTGCCAGCAGCATCGGGGGAAATACGCAGTATTTT. The V and J genes are TRBV7-2 and TRBJ2-3; possibly TRBD2 for D (6 bases). Per the germline V gene, CDR1 is SGHTA and CDR2 is FQGNSA. The length of the CDR3 is 12 residues. The V end was cut by 5 bases, the J end by 7 bases, with 10 bases between.

The table lists this clone with a count of one. The chain couples TRBV5-4 to TRBJ2-5; TRBD1 aligns across 7 bases. Per germline, CDR1 SGHNT and CDR2 YYREEE (reference sequence). After removal of 4 bases from V and 5 bases from J, the junction contained 11 bases not matched to a gene. This CDR3 has 15 amino acids. This CDR3 is CASSRASGGLETQYF. CDR3 coding DNA: TGTGCCAGCAGCCGAGCCTCAGGGGGTCTCGAGACCCAGTACTTC.

The CDR3 protein is CASSLFEGANTGELFF. Written as DNA, the CDR3 is TGCGCCAGCAGCTTGTTTGAGGGGGCGAACACCGGGGAGCTGTTTTTT. This chain uses TRBV5-1 with TRBJ2-2, with D maybe TRBD1 (6 bases). The CDR3 is made up of 16 amino acids. The germline CDR1 and CDR2 sequences are SGHRS and YFSETQ. Trimming took off 1 base at V and 0 bases at J, with 10 bases between the two ends.

This clone was picked up one time. The gene calls are TRBV25-1 and TRBJ2-6; no firm D call. The germline gives CDR1 MGHDK, CDR2 SYGVNS. The CDR3 has 15 residues. V lost 6 bases and J lost 0, with 9 bases in between. The CDR3 nucleotides read TGTGCCAGCAGCCCCCACGGCTCTGGGGCCAACGTCCTGACTTTC. This translates into CASSPHGSGANVLTF.

The V call is TRBV6-1, the J call TRBJ1-5; TRBD1 might be the D (5 bases). V was trimmed by 8 bases and J by 6 bases, leaving 20 bases between them. The CDR3 length is 15 residues. CDR1 and CDR2 from the germline V gene are MNHNS and SASEGT. The chain's CDR3 is CASSQTAGTVQPQHF. For the CDR3, the DNA is TGTGCCAGCTCTCAAACTGCAGGGACGGTTCAGCCCCAGCATTTT.

Only one count was recorded for this clone. This chain connects TRBV10-1 to TRBJ2-5, with a weak D call TRBD2 (7 bases). Trimming stripped 2 bases from V and 5 bases from J, with 12 bases between. Germline lookup yields CDR1 WNHNN and CDR2 SYGVQD (reference sequence). The CDR3 is made up of 14 amino acids. The CDR3 sequence is CASSEGGAGETQYF. In DNA form, the CDR3 reads TGCGCCAGCAGTGAGGGGGGGGCTGGGGAGACCCAGTACTTC.

This clone was detected once. The chain links TRBV10-3 to TRBJ2-3; 9 bases fit TRBD2. Germline lookup yields CDR1 ENHRY and CDR2 SYGVKD. CDR3 size: 14 residues. V gave up 11 bases and J gave up 5 bases; unmatched junction bases: 11. The CDR3, as DNA: TGTGCCGTCGGGGCGGGAGGGCGCGTAGATACGCAGTATTTT. Amino acid sequence: CAVGAGGRVDTQYF.

The chain recombines TRBV6-6 with TRBJ1-2; D gene uncertain. The ends were cut back, 4 bases at V and 3 bases at J, with 12 bases in the middle. The CDR3 runs to 14 residues. Germline values: CDR1 MNHNY, CDR2 SVGAGI (reference sequence). In DNA form, the CDR3 reads TGTGCCAGCAGTTTAACGACTCGGGACTATGGCTACACCTTC. Translating it yields CASSLTTRDYGYTF.